This T cell receptor (beta chain) was documented in a study of blood T cell repertoires in COVID-19. In the original processing: Quantification of nucleated cells was approximated via reference gene primer amplification. Assay: immunoSEQ multiplex PCR; the TCRdb copy retains only in-frame clones and omits some. V and J calls and clone size are given by that table; D and trimming were obtained from the DNA. Here the sample spans 150,000 to 200,000 clones, around 83% being singletons. The CDR3 is made up of 15 amino acids. Germline V gives CDR1 SNHLY, CDR2 FYNNEI. Trimming removed 6 bases from V and 3 bases from J; junction bases left unmatched: 8. Before being deemed recovered, Cohort 3 donors had two negative PCRs, clearance, or symptom resolution.

The chain has TRBV2 and TRBJ2-1, with 7 bases lining up with TRBD1. The source material was PBMCs or T cells enriched from blood (not recorded which). This TCR came from a man aged 35 to 55 who had recovered from COVID-19. The CDR3 bases are TGTGCCAGCAGCGGAACAGGGGTGGGCTACAATGAGCAGTTCTTC. Translation: CASSGTGVGYNEQFF.